The rows below give T cell receptor beta chains drawn from one sample of a study of T cell changes during pregnancy in multiple sclerosis. Generated by immunoSEQ multiplex PCR, the TCRdb table keeps only in-frame clones and is missing some. Of roughly 22,000 clones listed, roughly nine tenths are singletons. Sample: CD4+ T cells from peripheral blood mononuclear cells, taken after pregnancy. Receptors originate from a female donor in good health, enrolled as a control in a pregnancy study. CDR3s include the opening cysteine and the closing phenylalanine or tryptophan. The order of the fields is D gene, V gene, J gene, clone size, CDR3 protein, CDR3 DNA. D genes are given only for firm matches. Where a row states a size, it is once, few, many or the class of an expanded clone; other rows omit it.

-,TRBV29-1,TRBJ2-1,-,CSADLTGVDEQFF,TGCAGCGCGGACCTCACGGGAGTCGATGAGCAGTTCTTC
-,TRBV7-2,TRBJ1-6,-,CASSFRISGSDLHF,TGTGCCAGCAGCTTCAGAATATCCGGGTCGGACCTCCACTTT
TRBD2,TRBV29-1,TRBJ2-1,-,CSVWTSGVASFYNEQFF,TGCAGCGTGTGGACTAGCGGGGTAGCCTCCTTCTACAATGAGCAGTTCTTC
TRBD1,TRBV14,TRBJ2-2,-,CASRPDRGRVTGELFF,TGTGCCAGCAGGCCCGACAGGGGCAGGGTGACCGGGGAGCTGTTTTTT
-,TRBV2,TRBJ2-6,-,CASRREGSQGANVLTF,TGTGCCAGCCGGCGTGAGGGATCGCAAGGGGCCAACGTCCTGACTTTC
-,TRBV28,TRBJ1-2,-,CASSPDRSGYGYTF,TGTGCCAGCAGTCCCGACAGATCTGGCTATGGCTACACCTTC
-,TRBV30,TRBJ2-2,-,CAGGGRTGELFF,TGTGCCGGGGGGGGCCGCACCGGGGAGCTGTTTTTT
-,TRBV25-1,TRBJ1-4,-,CASSERQAGGEKLFF,TGTGCCAGCAGTGAAAGACAGGCGGGAGGGGAAAAACTGTTTTTT
-,TRBV28,TRBJ2-7,once,CASSRTLQGRKEQYF,TGTGCCAGCAGCCGGACTCTCCAGGGGAGAAAAGAGCAGTACTTC
TRBD1,TRBV6-6,TRBJ1-2,once,CASSQGQVWHYGYTF,TGTGCCAGCAGTCAAGGACAGGTTTGGCACTATGGCTACACCTTC
TRBD1,TRBV6-6,TRBJ1-2,-,CASSYLGRGQGGYTF,TGTGCCAGCAGTTACCTGGGCAGGGGGCAGGGTGGCTACACCTTC
TRBD2,TRBV28,TRBJ2-1,-,CASSLGLAANEQFF,TGTGCCAGCAGTCTAGGACTAGCGGCCAATGAGCAGTTCTTC
-,TRBV10-3,TRBJ2-5,-,CATRRESETQYF,TGTGCCACCAGGAGGGAGAGTGAGACCCAGTACTTC
TRBD2,TRBV7-2,TRBJ2-2,-,CASSLGVRGSHTGELFF,TGTGCCAGCAGCTTAGGAGTGCGCGGGAGTCATACCGGGGAGCTGTTTTTT
-,TRBV29-1,TRBJ1-3,-,CSVGVQGAPGNTIYF,TGCAGCGTTGGGGTGCAAGGGGCGCCTGGAAACACCATATATTTT
-,TRBV30,TRBJ2-1,-,CAWSPISNEQFF,TGTGCCTGGAGTCCGATCAGCAATGAGCAGTTCTTC
-,TRBV5-4,TRBJ2-1,-,CASSLSGGNEQFF,TGTGCCAGCAGCTTGTCTGGGGGGAATGAGCAGTTCTTC
TRBD1,TRBV27,TRBJ2-7,-,CASSQAAGTGRPSYEQYF,TGTGCCAGCAGTCAAGCTGCCGGGACAGGACGACCCTCCTACGAGCAGTACTTC
TRBD1,TRBV6-6,TRBJ1-4,-,CASSYGTGEKLFF,TGTGCCAGCAGTTATGGGACAGGGGAAAAACTGTTTTTT
-,TRBV7-2,TRBJ1-2,-,CASSPPGGRASGGYTF,TGTGCCAGCAGCCCACCGGGGGGACGGGCCTCGGGGGGCTACACCTTC
-,TRBV28,TRBJ2-7,-,CASTPTRVVYEQYF,TGTGCCAGCACCCCCACGCGGGTCGTCTACGAGCAGTACTTC
-,TRBV2,TRBJ2-3,-,CASSEAGRTDTQYF,TGTGCCAGCAGTGAGGCGGGCCGCACAGATACGCAGTATTTT
TRBD1,TRBV18,TRBJ2-1,-,CASSRQGDNEQFF,TGTGCCAGCTCGCGACAGGGAGACAATGAGCAGTTCTTC
-,TRBV19,TRBJ1-5,once,CASSRGAEPGQPQHF,TGTGCCAGTAGCCGTGGGGCGGAACCGGGTCAGCCCCAGCATTTT
-,TRBV28,TRBJ2-7,-,CASSLTPSSYEQYF,TGTGCCAGCAGCCTGACTCCTAGCTCCTACGAGCAGTACTTC
TRBD1,TRBV6-5,TRBJ1-6,-,CASRTGGYSPLHF,TGTGCCAGCAGAACAGGGGGTTATTCACCCCTCCACTTT
-,TRBV7-2,TRBJ2-3,-,CASSLRSSSTDTQYF,TGTGCCAGCAGCTTGAGGTCCTCTAGCACAGATACGCAGTATTTT
TRBD2,TRBV2,TRBJ2-5,-,CASRYKSGGGETQYF,TGTGCCAGCAGGTACAAAAGCGGGGGCGGAGAGACCCAGTACTTC
TRBD2,TRBV7-3,TRBJ2-3,-,CASRQAGLASDTQYF,TGTGCCAGCAGACAAGCGGGACTAGCCTCAGATACGCAGTATTTT
TRBD2,TRBV19,TRBJ2-1,-,CASSMGLAPNNEQFF,TGTGCCAGTAGTATGGGACTAGCACCAAACAATGAGCAGTTCTTC
-,TRBV18,TRBJ1-4,-,CASSPSAVEEKLFF,TGTGCCAGCTCACCAAGTGCGGTTGAGGAAAAACTGTTTTTT
TRBD2,TRBV28,TRBJ2-7,-,CASSLPREAGGSYEQYF,TGTGCCAGCAGTTTGCCCCGAGAAGCGGGAGGCTCCTACGAGCAGTACTTC
TRBD2,TRBV29-1,TRBJ2-1,-,CSVELGSGRIGEQFF,TGCAGCGTTGAACTGGGTAGCGGGAGAATTGGAGAGCAGTTCTTC
TRBD1,TRBV29-1,TRBJ1-3,-,CSVRQGPGNTIYF,TGCAGCGTTAGACAGGGGCCTGGAAACACCATATATTTT
-,TRBV29-1,TRBJ2-7,-,CSVVGGPVSWGYEQYF,TGCAGCGTGGTGGGGGGGCCCGTGAGCTGGGGGTACGAGCAGTACTTC
-,TRBV2,TRBJ2-2,-,CASSGRGVATGELFF,TGTGCCAGCAGTGGACGGGGAGTGGCCACCGGGGAGCTGTTTTTT